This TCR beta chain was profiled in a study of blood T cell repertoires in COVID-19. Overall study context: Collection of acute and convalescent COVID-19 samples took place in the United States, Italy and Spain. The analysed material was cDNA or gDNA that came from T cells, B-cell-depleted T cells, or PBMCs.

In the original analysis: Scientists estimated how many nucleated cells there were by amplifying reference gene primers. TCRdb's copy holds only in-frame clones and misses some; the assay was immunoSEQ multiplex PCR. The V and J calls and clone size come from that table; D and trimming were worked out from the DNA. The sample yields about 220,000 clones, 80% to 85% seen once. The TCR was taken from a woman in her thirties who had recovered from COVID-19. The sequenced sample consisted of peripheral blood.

CDR3 sequence: CAWSQDSYEQYF. The CDR3 DNA reads TGTGCCTGGTCCCAGGACTCGTACGAGCAGTACTTC. The rearrangement links TRBV30 to TRBJ2-7; D is perhaps TRBD2 (5 bases). This CDR3 is 12 amino acids long. CDR1 GTSNPN and CDR2 SVGIG come from the germline V gene (reference sequence). V dropped 5 bases and J dropped 4 bases, with 12 bases sitting between them.